Included here is one T cell receptor (beta chain) sequence, with context. This clone was observed a handful of times. Its binding antigen is unknown. No base qualities exist here, and no much larger clone lies one base off it. This entry is derived from a study of radiation and T cells in renal cell carcinoma (TCRdb year 2020). Background on the whole study: A total of under 60 samples underwent TCR beta sequencing, made up of roughly 26 tumors and roughly 27 peripheral blood samples. In the roughly 49 samples combined, some 4 million unique CDR3 nucleotide sequences were found, encoding some 2,500,000 unique CDR3 amino acid sequences. What the study reported, not specific to this receptor: Only small tumor regions of 0.9 to 1 g were available, so intratumoral heterogeneity was not captured. Because the trial had a single-armed design, the trial could not examine how radiation dose or scheduling affected the TCR repertoire. Irradiated tumors contained more dominant CDR3 motifs, and these motifs occupied a larger share of the repertoire than in control tumors. Compared with controls, irradiated tumors had higher TCR clonality, as the top 100 clonotypes made up an average of approximately 54% of the repertoire, versus roughly 43% in nephrectomy-only tumors.

Following the manufacturer's recommendations, the immunoSEQ kit was used to generate TCR beta libraries from genomic DNA. To prepare libraries, a first multiplex PCR with proprietary primers was run, followed by a second PCR that added unique barcodes, and a bead cleanup was done after each round. A positive control reaction and a negative control reaction, both provided in the kit, were run with every batch of samples. The final libraries underwent checking on an Agilent 4200 TapeStation D1000 ScreenTape, volumetric pooling, and quantification by qPCR. Sequencing was performed on an Illumina NextSeq500 using a MidOutput 150-cycle cartridge, with 156 Read1 cycles, 15 Index1 cycles, and the kit custom primers. The pooled library was loaded at around 1.1 pM with a roughly 20% PhiX control spike-in. Per the source publication's procedure: Vendor-processed data were analyzed in R, and a clonotype was defined as all T cells sharing the same CDR3 nucleotide sequence. For clone abundance analyses, frequencies were normalized to the 10,000 most abundant clones per sample. Public T cell clones, which averaged fewer than five per sample, were excluded before analysis. Dominant motifs were analyzed with ImmunoMap using the PAM10 matrix, a gap penalty of 30, and a homology threshold of 0.3, and motifs with a cumulative frequency of at least 0.01 were considered dominant. Drawn from immuneACCESS, this table holds only the in-frame rearrangements with V and J called that TCRdb kept. Clones are partly lost; checked studies trace under half to an unresolved V gene and leave the rest unexplained. That table is the source of V, J and clone size, and D and trimming were worked out from the DNA. The sample includes 8,000 to 8,500 clones, with around 61% observed a single time. 20% of the sample belongs to the ten largest clones.

The label giving this sample's time point can be read as: tumor resected at nephrectomy. The treatment or condition label, as the study defines it: treatment-naive control, cytoreductive nephrectomy. Control tumors came from treatment-naive renal cell carcinoma patients who underwent cytoreductive nephrectomy without prior radiation. Renal cell carcinoma with clear cell pathology was present in all patients. Control tumors used for TCR sequencing came from a handful of females and some twelve males, resected 2011 to 2014, with median age around 57 years (range roughly 35 to 82). The tumors were dissociated mechanically, digested with collagenase/hyaluronidase at 37 degrees C, processed in gentleMACS C tubes, and kept in liquid nitrogen. The QIAamp DNA Blood Mini Kit (Qiagen) was used to prepare genomic DNA for TCR sequencing. The analyses included just those samples that passed every quality control check.

At the junction V is shortened by 3 bases and J by 1 base; bases outside the gene matches: 6. The CDR3 has 16 amino acids, counting the end cysteine and phenylalanine. Here the CDR3 DNA is all that survives: 48 bases in frame from base 1. The germline V gene sets CDR1 to KGHSH and CDR2 to LQKENI. The TCR originated in a man aged 60 to 75 with renal cell carcinoma. This specimen was tumor tissue, taken from a patient whose treatment was nephrectomy without radiotherapy. Recombination linked TRBV18 to TRBJ1-3, with 7 junctional bases fitting TRBD1. The DNA sequence is TGTGCCAGCTCACCCCTGGGACAGCGTTCTGGAAACACCATATATTTT. This codes for CASSPLGQRSGNTIYF.